This T cell receptor (beta chain) was observed in a study of T cell responses to AZD1222 COVID-19 vaccine. Measured with immunoSEQ multiplex PCR; TCRdb has only the in-frame clones, and not every one. The data hold 150,000 to 190,000 clones, with approximately 91% observed a single time. This CDR3 has 13 amino acids. Unmatched junction bases numbered 3, after V lost 6 bases and J lost 4 bases. From germline, CDR1 is SNHLY and CDR2 FYNNEI. The chain combines TRBV2 with TRBJ1-5; 7 bases are a match to TRBD1. The sequence came from an adult who had recovered from COVID-19. This material consisted of peripheral blood, taken after recovery from COVID-19. The CDR3: CASSPTGNQPQHF. The CDR3 region has the DNA TGTGCCAGCAGCCCGACAGGGAATCAGCCCCAGCATTTT.